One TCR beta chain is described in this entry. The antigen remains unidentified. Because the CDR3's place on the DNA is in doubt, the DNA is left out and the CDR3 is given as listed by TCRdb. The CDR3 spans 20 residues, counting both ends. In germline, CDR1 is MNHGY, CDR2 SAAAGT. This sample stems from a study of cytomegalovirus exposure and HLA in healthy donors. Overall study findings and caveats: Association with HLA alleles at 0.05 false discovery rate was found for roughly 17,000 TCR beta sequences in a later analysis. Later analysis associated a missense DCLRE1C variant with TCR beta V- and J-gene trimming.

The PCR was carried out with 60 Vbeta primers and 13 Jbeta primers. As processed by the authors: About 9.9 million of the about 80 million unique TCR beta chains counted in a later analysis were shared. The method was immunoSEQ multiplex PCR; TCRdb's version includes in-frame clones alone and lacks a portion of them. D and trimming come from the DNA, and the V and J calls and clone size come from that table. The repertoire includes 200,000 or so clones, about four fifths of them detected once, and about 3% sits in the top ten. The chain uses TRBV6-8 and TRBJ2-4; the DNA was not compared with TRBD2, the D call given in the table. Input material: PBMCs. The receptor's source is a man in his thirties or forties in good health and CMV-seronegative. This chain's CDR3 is CASILAPLAGDGIAKNIQYF.